These 13 T cell receptor beta chains share one sample of origin, sequenced in a study of chemoradiotherapy in HPV16-positive cancers. Profiling relied on immunoSEQ multiplex PCR, and the TCRdb table lists in-frame clones only, not all of them. The profile shows around 7,000 clones, roughly four fifths of them singletons. This sample comprised tumor tissue, obtained from a patient who underwent chemoradiotherapy. These receptors all come from a human donor with HPV-associated anogenital cancer.

The count of this clone is one. The J gene is TRBJ2-3, the V gene TRBV2; TRBD2 agrees at 13 bases. Germline V gene sequence: CDR1 SNHLY, CDR2 FYNNEI. Trimming took 6 bases from V and 2 from J; bases not matched to a gene: 2. There are 15 residues in the CDR3. CDR3: CASSGLAGDTDTQYF. For the CDR3, the DNA is TGTGCCAGCAGCGGACTAGCGGGGGACACAGATACGCAGTATTTT.

J is TRBJ1-1 and V is TRBV6-5; D uncertain. The CDR3 contains 12 residues. V lost 4 bases and J lost 0, with 3 bases in between. CDR1 and CDR2 from the germline V gene are MNHEY and SVGAGI. CDR3 DNA sequence: TGTGCCAGCAGTTCGGTGAACACTGAAGCTTTCTTT. Translating gives CASSSVNTEAFF.

This chain joins TRBV11-1 and TRBJ2-5; 7 nucleotides align to TRBD1. The J call is uncertain, as TRBJ2-7 better fits the DNA end. This CDR3 spans 16 amino acids. Germline values: CDR1 SGHAT, CDR2 FQDESV (reference sequence). CDR3 amino acids: CASSLNRGTDFYEQYF. CDR3 nucleotides: TGTGCCAGCAGCTTAAACCGTGGGACAGACTTCTACGAGCAGTACTTC.

The chain uses TRBV30 and TRBJ1-5; 9 bases fit TRBD1. The CDR3 length is 15 residues. With 2 bases clipped from V and 7 bases from J, the junction kept 9 bases outside the gene matches. Looked up from germline, CDR1 is GTSNPN and CDR2 is SVGIG (reference sequence). The CDR3 here is CAWSSGQGDSQPQHF. The CDR3 bases are TGTGCCTGGAGTTCGGGACAGGGAGACTCACAGCCCCAGCATTTT.

The rearrangement uses TRBV6-1 and TRBJ1-5; a weak D match, TRBD1 (6 bases). Germline V gene data show CDR1 as MNHNS and CDR2 as SASEGT. The germline V and J ends were trimmed by 1 base and 7 bases, with 14 bases remaining between them. This CDR3 comprises 15 residues. CDR3 region: CASSEVAGVGQPQHF. DNA for the CDR3: TGTGCCAGCAGTGAAGTAGCAGGGGTTGGGCAGCCCCAGCATTTT.

This clone was detected only a few times. V is TRBV5-1 and J is TRBJ1-4; no reliable D call. Trimming took off 5 bases at V and 6 bases at J, with 23 bases between the two ends. The germline V gene encodes CDR1 SGHRS and CDR2 YFSETQ. The CDR3 has 17 amino acids. CDR3 DNA sequence: TGCGCCAGCAGTCTCGGGCTTGTGCGGGCGCCCTATGAAAAACTGTTTTTT. Its translation is CASSLGLVRAPYEKLFF.

The chain links TRBV18 to TRBJ2-3, with D maybe TRBD2 (6 bases). The CDR3 is 14 amino acids. The V end was cut by 3 bases, the J end by 6 bases, with 13 bases between. The V gene's germline CDR1 is KGHSH and CDR2 LQKENI. In nucleotides, the CDR3 is TGTGCCAGCTCACCGGCGGGGCCACAGGATACGCAGTATTTT. It yields the protein CASSPAGPQDTQYF.

The rearrangement uses TRBV6-5 and TRBJ2-3; TRBD1 is a possible D gene (6 bases). Germline values: CDR1 MNHEY, CDR2 SVGAGI. Trimming took off 2 bases at V and 4 bases at J, with 10 bases between the two ends. The CDR3 sequence is 14 residues long. CDR3 coding DNA: TGTGCCAGCAGTTACCAGCAGGGGCCAGATACGCAGTATTTT. Translated: CASSYQQGPDTQYF.

This clone was seen more than once but under ten times. This chain joins TRBV5-4 and TRBJ1-2; the D gene is possibly TRBD1 (5 bases). The germline V gene has CDR1 SGHNT and CDR2 YYREEE (reference sequence). The CDR3 loop spans 15 amino acids. Deletions cut 0 bases from V and 1 base from J, with 10 bases between. CDR3: CASSLASGVNYGYTF. CDR3 DNA: TGTGCCAGCAGCTTGGCCTCGGGGGTTAACTATGGCTACACCTTC.

The rearrangement joins TRBV7-9 to TRBJ2-6; TRBD1 agrees at 8 bases. This CDR3 is built from 17 residues. V shed 4 bases, J shed 2 bases, and the junction held 7 bases outside the gene matches. Germline loops: CDR1 SEHNR, CDR2 FQNEAQ (reference sequence). The CDR3 loop is CASSSTTGVPGANVLTF. CDR3 DNA: TGTGCCAGCAGCTCAACGACAGGGGTCCCTGGGGCCAACGTCCTGACTTTC.

V is TRBV5-1 and J is TRBJ2-3, with TRBD2 matching 11 bases. V was clipped by 3 bases and J by 0 bases; unmatched bases: 12. Germline loops: CDR1 SGHRS, CDR2 YFSETQ. The CDR3 contains 19 residues. Written as DNA, the CDR3 is TGCGCCAGCAGCTACGGGCTAGCGGGGGGAGCAACTAGCACAGATACGCAGTATTTT. It specifies CASSYGLAGGATSTDTQYF.

A few counts support this clone. The chain carries TRBV9 and TRBJ2-7, with a weak D call TRBD1 (6 bases). Trimming cost V 2 bases and J 5 bases, with 17 bases left between them. The CDR3 runs 15 residues. CDR1 is SGDLS and CDR2 is YYNGEE in the germline V gene. The CDR3 region is CASSVGPGHADEQYF. The CDR3 coding sequence is TGTGCCAGCAGCGTGGGTCCGGGACATGCCGACGAGCAGTACTTC.

The chain recombines TRBV9 with TRBJ1-1; no clear D. CDR1 and CDR2 from the germline V gene are SGDLS and YYNGEE. Trimming left V 2 bases short and J 0 bases short, with 5 bases between. CDR3 length: 13 residues. The CDR3 spells CASSVQVNTEAFF. The CDR3 nucleotides read TGTGCCAGCAGCGTCCAGGTGAACACTGAAGCTTTCTTT.